Below, 28 T cell receptor beta chains from the same sample are listed, as sequenced in a study of shared T cell receptors in the human thymus. Data came from immunoSEQ multiplex PCR; TCRdb stores just in-frame clones and leaves some out. Among 600,000 or so clones, around 87% were seen once, and the ten largest hold 0.0094%. The data also belong to a second study, concerning human thymus T cells.

Sequencing input: thymocytes. These receptors came from a boy under two years old with a congenital heart defect.

The rearrangement joins TRBV7-9 to TRBJ2-7; 9 nucleotides match TRBD2. V shed 7 bases, J shed 5 bases, and the junction held 18 bases outside the gene matches. The CDR3 length is 17 residues. Germline CDR1 is SEHNR and CDR2 is FQNEAQ (reference sequence). The CDR3 is CASNRGRAVTLLDEQYF. In DNA form, the CDR3 reads TGTGCCAGCAATCGCGGGAGGGCCGTCACCCTCCTCGACGAGCAGTACTTC.

This rearrangement joins TRBV7-8 to TRBJ2-7; D remains ambiguous. The CDR3 has 11 residues. The germline V gene encodes CDR1 SGHVS and CDR2 FQNEAQ. V shed 4 bases and J shed 5 bases, with 6 bases lying between them. CDR3 nucleotide sequence: TGTGCCAGCAGCTCCCCGGACGAGCAGTACTTC. It yields the protein CASSSPDEQYF.

V and J are TRBV6-6 and TRBJ2-7; 8 bases align to TRBD1. With V trimmed by 2 bases and J by 7 bases, 4 bases remained unmatched. Germline CDR1 and CDR2: MNHNY and SVGAGI (reference sequence). The CDR3 runs 13 residues. The CDR3 spells CASSYKTGVEQYF. As DNA, the CDR3 is TGTGCCAGCAGTTACAAGACAGGGGTGGAGCAGTACTTC.

V usage is TRBV7-9 and J usage is TRBJ2-7; the match to TRBD1 covers 7 bases. The CDR3 consists of 14 residues. The V gene end was trimmed by 1 base and the J gene end by 4 bases; junction bases not matched to a gene: 4. Germline V gene lookup returns CDR1 SEHNR and CDR2 FQNEAQ (reference sequence). The CDR3 loop reads CASSLGAGGYEQYF. The CDR3 DNA is TGTGCCAGCAGCTTAGGGGCAGGGGGTTACGAGCAGTACTTC. Variable domain in full (rest from reference TRBV7-9 and TRBJ2-7): DTGVSQNPRHKITKRGQNVTFRCDPISEHNRLYWYRQTLGQGPEFLTYFQNEAQLEKSRLLSDRFSAERPKGSFSTLEIQRTEQGDSAMYLCASSLGAGGYEQYFGPGTRLTVT.

The rearrangement joins TRBV4-2 to TRBJ1-4; D perhaps matches TRBD1 (5 bases). The V end was cut by 1 base, the J end by 4 bases, with 10 bases between. Germline CDR1 is LGHNA and CDR2 is YNFKEQ. This CDR3 spans 15 amino acids. The DNA of the CDR3 is TGTGCCAGCAGCCAAGGAAGACAGATTAATGAAAAACTGTTTTTT. This encodes CASSQGRQINEKLFF.

This clone has just one count. V usage is TRBV28 and J usage is TRBJ1-1; D call uncertain. Germline CDR1 MDHEN, CDR2 SYDVKM. V was pared by 5 bases and J by 2 bases, with 12 bases between. The CDR3 extends over 14 amino acids. CDR3 sequence reads: CASSHRGINTEAFF. CDR3 bases: TGTGCCAGCAGTCACCGGGGAATAAACACTGAAGCTTTCTTT.

This clone has just a few counts. V gene TRBV30 combines with J gene TRBJ2-6; maybe TRBD2 (7 bases). CDR3 length equals 15 residues. In germline, CDR1 is GTSNPN, CDR2 SVGIG (reference sequence). V lost 5 bases and J 2 bases, leaving 13 bases between the germline ends. CDR3 nucleotides: TGTGCCTGGGCCTACGGGGGGCCTGGGGCCAACGTCCTGACTTTC. Protein product: CAWAYGGPGANVLTF.

V and J are TRBV28 and TRBJ2-7, with 7 bases matching TRBD1. The CDR3 covers 15 residues. Germline V gene lookup returns CDR1 MDHEN and CDR2 SYDVKM. V shed 3 bases and J 0 bases; nucleotides not matched to a gene: 5. CDR3 region: CASSFRGQSSYEQYF. In nucleotides, the CDR3 is TGTGCCAGCAGTTTTAGGGGACAGAGCTCCTACGAGCAGTACTTC.

The genes are TRBV5-1 and TRBJ2-1; 10 bases agree with TRBD2. The trim removed 4 bases at V and 5 bases at J, leaving 6 bases unmatched. The CDR3 has 15 residues. The V gene's germline CDR1 is SGHRS and CDR2 YFSETQ. CDR3 protein: CASSPWTSGDNEQFF. The CDR3 DNA follows: TGCGCCAGCAGCCCCTGGACTAGCGGAGACAATGAGCAGTTCTTC.

The gene calls are TRBV5-6 and TRBJ2-2, with 9 positions matching TRBD1. From germline, CDR1 is SGHDT and CDR2 YYEEEE. V trimming: 5 bases; J trimming: 1 base; junction bases outside the gene matches: 6. The CDR3 has 16 residues. CDR3: CASRGPDRGNTGELFF. In DNA form, the CDR3 reads TGTGCCAGCAGGGGCCCGGACAGGGGGAACACCGGGGAGCTGTTTTTT.

The J gene is TRBJ1-4, the V gene TRBV6-5; D ambiguous. CDR1 and CDR2 (germline): MNHEY, SVGAGI. The CDR3 extends over 16 amino acids. Trimming removed 4 bases at V and 7 bases at J, with 19 bases between. The CDR3 bases are TGTGCCAGCAGTTCCTGGGTAAACGGGTGGTGTGAAAAACTGTTTTTT. This sequence encodes CASSSWVNGWCEKLFF.

V and J are TRBV5-6 and TRBJ2-5; 9 nucleotides agree with TRBD2. The CDR3 spans 17 residues. Germline trimming cut 0 bases from V and 1 base from J; bases unmatched to any gene: 7. Germline CDR1 and CDR2: SGHDT and YYEEEE. In nucleotides, the CDR3 is TGTGCCAGCAGCTTGGGAGATTTGCGGGGGGGCCAAGAGACCCAGTACTTC. Translating gives CASSLGDLRGGQETQYF. The full variable domain, rest sourced from reference TRBV5-6 and TRBJ2-5, is DAGVTQSPTHLIKTRGQQVTLRCSPKSGHDTVSWYQQALGQGPQFIFQYYEEEERQRGNFPDRFSGHQFPNYSSELNVNALLLGDSALYLCASSLGDLRGGQETQYFGPGTRLLVL.

This chain joins TRBV4-3 and TRBJ2-3; TRBD1 matches at 8 bases. Germline CDR1 LGHNA, CDR2 YSLEER. V lost 5 bases to trimming and J lost 3 bases; unmatched junction nucleotides: 16. The length of the CDR3 is 18 residues. The CDR3 is CASSTWAAGQGTTDTQYF. The DNA of the CDR3 is TGCGCCAGCAGCACCTGGGCGGCTGGACAGGGTACTACAGATACGCAGTATTTT.

The chain links TRBV7-2 to TRBJ2-3; 11 nucleotides match TRBD2. With 5 bases clipped from V and 1 base from J, the junction kept 8 bases outside the gene matches. Germline V CDR1 and CDR2: SGHTA, FQGNSA. CDR3 size: 17 residues. The CDR3 loop reads CASSTRTSGYRTDTQYF. CDR3 coding DNA: TGTGCCAGCAGCACCCGGACTAGCGGGTATCGCACAGATACGCAGTATTTT.

In this sample, this clone turned up once. V and J are TRBV4-1 and TRBJ1-1, with a tentative D call TRBD1 (5 bases). Germline V lookup: CDR1 MGHRA, CDR2 YSYEKL. V was shortened by 4 bases and J by 0 bases, with 21 bases between the two germline ends. The CDR3 sequence is 18 residues long. This CDR3 reads CASSPHPQGDGVNTEAFF. Written as DNA, the CDR3 is TGCGCCAGCAGCCCGCATCCTCAAGGGGATGGTGTGAACACTGAAGCTTTCTTT.

This rearrangement joins TRBV27 to TRBJ1-1; 7 bases fit TRBD1. Germline CDR1 and CDR2: MNHEY and SMNVEV (reference sequence). This CDR3 comprises 15 residues. Trimming cost V 2 bases and J 4 bases; bases outside gene matches: 7. Written as DNA, the CDR3 is TGTGCCAGCAGTTTAAGTCAACAGGGGAGCACTGAAGCTTTCTTT. Translating gives CASSLSQQGSTEAFF.

The CDR3 loop reads CASSPASLEISNYGYTF. Here the CDR3 DNA reads TGTGCCAGCTCACCAGCCTCCTTGGAGATTTCTAACTATGGCTACACCTTC. This chain joins TRBV18 and TRBJ1-2, with D hard to call. The CDR3 has 17 amino acids. V lost 2 bases and J 0 bases, leaving 16 bases between the germline ends. Germline CDR1 is KGHSH and CDR2 is LQKENI. Full variable domain (outside the CDR3, taken from reference TRBV18 and TRBJ1-2): NAGVMQNPRHLVRRRGQEARLRCSPMKGHSHVYWYRQLPEEGLKFMVYLQKENIIDESGMPKERFSAEFPKEGPSILRIQQVVRGDSAAYFCASSPASLEISNYGYTFGSGTRLTVV.

The J gene is TRBJ2-7, the V gene TRBV11-2; 10 bases align to TRBD1. V shed 2 bases, J shed 2 bases, and the junction held 6 bases outside the gene matches. Germline CDR1 is SGHAT and CDR2 is FQNNGV. This CDR3 contains 16 residues. The CDR3 reads CASSLTRDRGPYEQYF. CDR3 sequence (DNA): TGTGCCAGCAGCTTAACGCGGGACAGGGGTCCCTACGAGCAGTACTTC.

This sequence joins TRBV7-9 and TRBJ2-2, with TRBD1 matching over 8 bases. Germline values: CDR1 SEHNR, CDR2 FQNEAQ (reference sequence). The J segment lost 4 bases and the V segment lost 2 bases, leaving 9 bases of the junction unmatched. This CDR3 is 17 amino acids long. CDR3 coding DNA: TGTGCCAGCAGCTTATGGGGTCGGACAGGGACCACCGGGGAGCTGTTTTTT. It translates to CASSLWGRTGTTGELFF.

The chain is built from TRBV5-1 and TRBJ2-1; D not certain. Germline CDR1 and CDR2: SGHRS and YFSETQ. Between the trimmed V and J ends, which lost 6 bases and 0 bases, there was a span of 10 bases. The CDR3 spans 14 residues. The CDR3 region has the DNA TGCGCCAGCAAAGTAGACTCCTCCTACAATGAGCAGTTCTTC. Its translation is CASKVDSSYNEQFF. Full variable domain (missing parts from reference TRBV5-1 and TRBJ2-1): KAGVTQTPRYLIKTRGQQVTLSCSPISGHRSVSWYQQTPGQGLQFLFEYFSETQRNKGNFPGRFSGRQFSNSRSEMNVSTLELGDSALYLCASKVDSSYNEQFFGPGTRLTVL.

The rearrangement joins TRBV6-5 to TRBJ1-1, with D perhaps matching TRBD1 (6 bases). The V gene's germline CDR1 is MNHEY and CDR2 SVGAGI. The CDR3 covers 15 residues. V shed 6 bases and J shed 4 bases, with 18 bases lying between them. The CDR3 loop reads CASSHRVAEFTEAFF. In DNA, the CDR3 is TGTGCCAGCAGCCACAGGGTTGCAGAGTTCACTGAAGCTTTCTTT.

The chain joins TRBV9 to TRBJ2-1, with 9 bases fitting TRBD2. The germline gives CDR1 SGDLS, CDR2 YYNGEE. V trimming: 3 bases; J trimming: 5 bases; junction bases outside the gene matches: 15. CDR3 length: 18 amino acids. CDR3 in DNA: TGTGCCAGCAGCGGACAGCCTGGAGCGGGAGGAGACAACAATGAGCAGTTCTTC. Encoded protein: CASSGQPGAGGDNNEQFF.

The J gene is TRBJ1-2, the V gene TRBV4-1, with 8 nucleotides matching TRBD1. The CDR3 totals 19 residues. CDR1 is MGHRA, CDR2 YSYEKL, per germline. After removal of 1 base from V and 4 bases from J, the junction contained 17 bases not matched to a gene. CDR3 nucleotides: TGCGCCAGCAGCCAAGGAGCAGGTCAATCAGGGGGCGCGGGCTATGGCTACACCTTC. This sequence encodes CASSQGAGQSGGAGYGYTF.

The chain combines TRBV21-1 with TRBJ2-5; the table's D gene call, TRBD2, was not cross checked with the DNA. TRBV21-1 is classified as a pseudogene. This CDR3 has 18 residues. CDR3 in amino acids: CASSTLRPGLTVLETQYF. CDR3 DNA: TGTGCCAGCAGCACACTTAGGCCGGGACTAACAGTCCTTGAGACCCAGTACTTC.

The V gene is TRBV27, the J gene TRBJ1-3, with no clear D. The CDR3 runs 16 residues. CDR1 is MNHEY and CDR2 is SMNVEV in the germline V gene (reference sequence). V lost 4 bases, J lost 0 bases, and 13 bases lay in between. DNA for the CDR3: TGTGCCAGCAGTTGCTCGGTGACTGGCTCTGGAAACACCATATATTTT. Translation gives CASSCSVTGSGNTIYF.

The V and J genes are TRBV2 and TRBJ2-3; tentatively, D is TRBD2 (5 bases). Germline assignment: CDR1 SNHLY and CDR2 FYNNEI. This CDR3 contains 13 residues. V was trimmed by 3 bases and J by 4 bases, leaving 8 bases between them. CDR3 in amino acids: CASSEEVADTQYF. DNA of the CDR3: TGTGCCAGCAGTGAGGAGGTGGCAGATACGCAGTATTTT.

The CDR3 protein is CASSPRPRQGNTEAFF. The CDR3 DNA sequence: TGTGCCAGCAGCCCGAGGCCCAGACAGGGGAACACTGAAGCTTTCTTT. The chain recombines TRBV7-3 with TRBJ1-1, with 7 bases matching TRBD1. Trimming removed 5 bases from V and 1 base from J; junction bases left unmatched: 10. This CDR3 has 16 amino acids. The germline CDR1 and CDR2 sequences are SGHTA and FQGTGA.

This rearrangement joins TRBV4-3 to TRBJ1-5; D uncertain. The CDR3 sequence is 16 residues long. Trimming stripped 1 base from V and 7 bases from J, with 17 bases between. Germline values: CDR1 LGHNA, CDR2 YSLEER. The CDR3 region is CASSQAVGRLEQPQHF. The CDR3 DNA follows: TGCGCCAGCAGCCAAGCGGTCGGCAGGCTTGAGCAGCCCCAGCATTTT.